This T cell receptor (beta chain) was documented in a study of response to subunit inactivated influenza vaccine. Study results and caveats: The authors proposed limited new T cell recruitment per seasonal influenza vaccination.

This clonotype was observed a handful of times. The antigen is undetermined. MiXCR was run by TCRdb on the RT-PCR reads, yielding one entry per CDR3 protein. The table has approximately 570,000 distinct CDR3 sequences, 7.6% seen once. The receptor's source is a man aged 50 to 69 who received an inactivated influenza vaccine. Sequenced material: PBMCs from blood, taken less than 30 months after vaccination.

The CDR3 spells CATSRDLTETQYF. CDR3 coding DNA: TGTGCCACCAGCAGAGATTTGACAGAGACCCAGTACTTC. V usage is TRBV15 and J usage is TRBJ2-5; the D is unclear. Germline loops: CDR1 LNHNV, CDR2 YYDKDF (reference sequence). V lost 0 bases, J lost 4 bases, and 6 bases lay in between. The CDR3 is made up of 13 amino acids.